This TCR beta chain was captured by sequencing in a study of shared clonotypes between healthy human individuals. In the study overall: A donor's plate count was three for CD4 naive and three for CD4 memory; CD8 naive had two and CD8 memory one. General study points: A handful of donors shared 4.5% to 6.5% of their naive CD4 clonotypes.

Concerning this clone: Its target is unknown.

Investigators spread the genomic DNA of each subset evenly over several immunoSEQ plates. Study processing details: ImmunoSEQ junction-only sequences lacked quality scores, so their filtering differed. The table came from immunoSEQ multiplex PCR; TCRdb's copy has only in-frame clones and leaves some out. The V and J calls and clone size come from that table; D and trimming were worked out from the DNA. The sample consists of under 1,100,000 clones, roughly 74% of them appearing once. The V end was cut by 6 bases, the J end by 3 bases, with 11 bases between. Germline lookup yields CDR1 MNHNS and CDR2 SASEGT. This CDR3 is built from 13 residues.

Source material: memory CD4+ T cells from PBMCs. Described subset: CD45RA-negative fraction. The chain uses TRBV6-1 and TRBJ1-1; D is ambiguous. The source of this sequence is a man aged 18 to 35 in good health. Some clones in this sample may be carry-over from other donors' samples. The DNA for the CDR3 is TGTGCCAGCAGAATGAAATCAGACACTGAAGCTTTCTTT. Protein product: CASRMKSDTEAFF.